The 30 T cell receptor beta chains below were found in one sample sequenced in a study of OX40 agonist ivuxolimab in advanced cancers. TCRdb keeps only in-frame clones here, not all; method: immunoSEQ multiplex PCR. In the table there are tens of thousands of clones, around nine tenths of which are singletons. The material was CD4+ or CD8+ T cells sorted from blood, obtained in a trial of the OX40 agonist ivuxolimab. The receptors shown here come from an adult with an advanced solid tumor such as melanoma, head and neck, liver or kidney cancer.

This clone has only one observation. The rearrangement uses TRBV19 and TRBJ2-6, with TRBD1 identical over 10 bases. V lost 8 bases, J lost 1 base, and 2 bases stayed unmatched. The CDR3 is 15 residues long. The germline V gene has CDR1 LNHDA and CDR2 SQIVND (reference sequence). CDR3 in amino acids: CASSDRGSGANVLTF. The CDR3, as DNA: TGTGCCAGTTCGGACAGGGGGTCTGGGGCCAACGTCCTGACTTTC.

This chain uses TRBV7-2 with TRBJ2-5, with TRBD1 identical over 8 bases. Germline trimming cut 5 bases from V and 5 bases from J; bases unmatched to any gene: 13. CDR1 and CDR2 from the germline V gene are SGHTA and FQGNSA. The CDR3 covers 16 residues. The CDR3 protein is CASSPGLGQGRETQYF. DNA for the CDR3: TGTGCCAGCAGCCCAGGCTTAGGACAGGGTCGGGAGACCCAGTACTTC.

CDR3 nucleotide sequence: TGTGCCAGCAGTTTACAAAGACGGGCGGCAGATACGCAGTATTTT. Its translation: CASSLQRRAADTQYF. The chain recombines TRBV28 with TRBJ2-3, with D unresolved. Germline CDR1 is MDHEN and CDR2 is SYDVKM. There are 15 residues in the CDR3. The V gene lost 2 bases and the J gene lost 4 bases, with 13 bases spanning the gap.

This chain links TRBV6-1 with TRBJ2-5; no clear D gene. The CDR3 loop spans 11 amino acids. V lost 2 bases and J 5 bases, leaving 3 bases between the germline ends. The germline CDR1 and CDR2 sequences are MNHNS and SASEGT. The CDR3 loop reads CASSEPETQYF. CDR3 nucleotides: TGTGCCAGCAGTGAACCGGAGACCCAGTACTTC.

The rearrangement joins TRBV5-5 to TRBJ2-1, with D maybe TRBD1 (5 bases). Germline values: CDR1 SGHKS, CDR2 YYEKEE (reference sequence). This CDR3 contains 14 residues. V lost 0 bases, J lost 4 bases, and 8 bases lay in between. The CDR3 reads CASSLATAYNEQFF. The CDR3 nucleotides are TGTGCCAGCAGCTTGGCGACAGCTTACAATGAGCAGTTCTTC.

This chain links TRBV19 with TRBJ2-7; possibly TRBD1 for D (5 bases). This CDR3 comprises 15 residues. Trimming left V 7 bases short and J 3 bases short, with 19 bases between. Germline assignment: CDR1 LNHDA and CDR2 SQIVND (reference sequence). CDR3 protein: CASTSYQTVGYEQYF. For the CDR3, the DNA is TGTGCCAGTACGAGCTACCAGACAGTCGGCTACGAGCAGTACTTC.

This clone has a single count. The chain employs TRBV9 and TRBJ2-4; D could derive from TRBD1 or TRBD2 (7 bases each). V lost 0 bases, J lost 0 bases, and 19 bases lay in between. CDR1 SGDLS and CDR2 YYNGEE come from the germline V gene. The CDR3 sequence is 19 residues long. The CDR3 coding sequence is TGTGCCAGCAGCGTAGAGGGGGCTAGCGGAGGGTTAGCCAAAAACATTCAGTACTTC. It is translated as CASSVEGASGGLAKNIQYF. Full variable domain (missing parts from reference TRBV9 and TRBJ2-4): DSGVTQTPKHLITATGQRVTLRCSPRSGDLSVYWYQQSLDQGLQFLIQYYNGEERAKGNILERFSAQQFPDLHSELNLSSLELGDSALYFCASSVEGASGGLAKNIQYFGAGTRLSVL.

This clone was seen a few times. The V call is TRBV6-1, the J call TRBJ1-2; D not resolved. The CDR3 extends over 12 amino acids. Between the trimmed V and J ends, which lost 1 base and 4 bases, there was a span of 4 bases. Looked up from germline, CDR1 is MNHNS and CDR2 is SASEGT. As DNA, the CDR3 is TGTGCCAGCAGTGAAGTCGGCTATGGCTACACCTTC. Translated: CASSEVGYGYTF.

The chain joins TRBV9 to TRBJ2-3, with no clear D. CDR3 length equals 14 residues. Germline V gene sequence: CDR1 SGDLS, CDR2 YYNGEE. Trimming shortened V by 4 bases and J by 2 bases, and 11 bases separated the two germline ends. In DNA form, the CDR3 reads TGTGCCAGCAGCCCTCGCCTAGACACAGATACGCAGTATTTT. Protein sequence: CASSPRLDTDTQYF.

The chain carries TRBV6-1 and TRBJ1-5; D gene uncertain. The germline V gene has CDR1 MNHNS and CDR2 SASEGT. The V end lost 6 bases, the J end lost 0 bases, and 3 bases lay between the germline ends. The CDR3 totals 12 residues. The chain's CDR3 is CASRYSNQPQHF. CDR3 sequence (DNA): TGTGCCAGCAGATATAGCAATCAGCCCCAGCATTTT.

In the case of this clone: A read error may produce the germline difference seen at one junction end. Other DNA sequences in the same sample also yield this CDR3. The V gene is TRBV6-1, the J gene TRBJ2-1; D uncertain. The CDR3 is 14 residues long. Per the germline V gene, CDR1 is MNHNS and CDR2 is SASEGT. The CDR3 reads CASSRTPSYNEQFF. For the CDR3, the DNA is TGTGCCAGCAGTAGGACGCCGTCCTACAATGAACAGTTCTTC.

V and J are TRBV7-7 and TRBJ2-1; D gene ambiguous. This CDR3 is 13 amino acids long. Germline CDR1 reads SSHAT; CDR2 reads FNYEAQ (reference sequence). The CDR3 reads CATGGKGNPPRFF. In DNA form, the CDR3 reads TGTGCTACCGGCGGTAAAGGTAATCCGCCACGGTTCTTC.

The rearrangement joins TRBV2 to TRBJ2-7; D is ambiguous. The V and J ends lost 1 base and 4 bases respectively, with 5 bases between them. The CDR3 totals 12 residues. CDR1 and CDR2 from the germline V gene are SNHLY and FYNNEI. The CDR3 region is CASSEVGYEQYF. The CDR3 DNA reads as TGTGCCAGCAGTGAAGTGGGTTACGAGCAGTACTTC.

The chain uses TRBV7-9 and TRBJ1-3; D gene ambiguous. Germline CDR1 reads SEHNR; CDR2 reads FQNEAQ (reference sequence). The V end was cut by 5 bases, the J end by 0 bases, with 11 bases between. This CDR3 is built from 15 residues. The chain's CDR3 is CASSPDWNSGNTIYF. The CDR3 DNA is TGTGCCAGCAGCCCAGACTGGAACTCTGGAAACACCATATATTTT.

This clone was seen just once. The chain carries TRBV27 and TRBJ1-5, with D perhaps matching TRBD1 (5 bases). This CDR3 region has 13 residues. From germline, CDR1 is MNHEY and CDR2 SMNVEV (reference sequence). V was cut by 0 bases and J by 6 bases, with 6 bases left in between. The CDR3 region is CASSLSGGQPQHF. The CDR3 region has the DNA TGTGCCAGCAGTTTATCGGGGGGTCAGCCCCAGCATTTT.

This CDR3 reads CASGAYEQYF. The CDR3 coding sequence is TGCGCCAGTGGTGCTTACGAGCAGTACTTC. This chain joins TRBV10-1 and TRBJ2-7; no clear D. CDR1 is WNHNN, CDR2 SYGVQD, per germline (reference sequence). The CDR3 has 10 residues. V lost 9 bases to trimming and J lost 4 bases, with 7 bases between them.

V gene TRBV5-4 combines with J gene TRBJ2-2; TRBD2 matches 9 bases. The V gene end was trimmed by 4 bases and the J gene end by 7 bases; junction bases not matched to a gene: 11. The CDR3 sequence is 16 residues long. CDR1 is SGHNT and CDR2 is YYREEE in the germline V gene (reference sequence). The DNA of the CDR3 is TGTGCCAGCAGCGCCCTTGCGGGAGGGCAGAACGGGGAGCTGTTTTTT. It encodes CASSALAGGQNGELFF.

The genes are TRBV11-3 and TRBJ2-7; possibly TRBD1 for D (6 bases). V was cut by 5 bases and J by 7 bases, with 12 bases left in between. Germline V CDR1 and CDR2: SGHNT, YENEEA. The CDR3 has 12 amino acids. Written as DNA, the CDR3 is TGTGCCAGCAGCGCGACAGGCCGGGAGCAGTACTTC. Translating it yields CASSATGREQYF.

The chain is built from TRBV5-1 and TRBJ1-5; tentative D call: TRBD1 (6 bases). Germline CDR1 and CDR2: SGHRS and YFSETQ. Trimming shortened V by 0 bases and J by 8 bases, and 12 bases separated the two germline ends. This CDR3 region has 14 residues. This CDR3 is CASSLGGAREPQHF. In nucleotides, the CDR3 is TGCGCCAGCAGCTTGGGGGGGGCCCGGGAGCCCCAGCATTTT.

The chain combines TRBV6-5 with TRBJ2-1; 14 bases are a match to TRBD2. The trim removed 4 bases at V and 7 bases at J, leaving 3 bases unmatched. In germline, CDR1 is MNHEY, CDR2 SVGAGI. This CDR3 is built from 15 residues. In DNA form, the CDR3 reads TGTGCCAGCAGTTCCGGACTAGCGGGAGGTAATGAGCAGTTCTTC. Translation: CASSSGLAGGNEQFF.

This sequence joins TRBV5-1 and TRBJ1-3; D not resolved. Trimming left V 4 bases short and J 3 bases short, with 8 bases between. The CDR3 loop spans 13 amino acids. In germline, CDR1 is SGHRS, CDR2 YFSETQ. This CDR3 is CASSLGSGNTIYF. The CDR3, as DNA: TGCGCCAGCAGCCTGGGGAGTGGAAACACCATATATTTT.

V gene TRBV29-1 combines with J gene TRBJ2-7, with D possibly matching TRBD1 (5 bases). Per the germline V gene, CDR1 is SQVTM and CDR2 is ANQGSEA. The V end lost 0 bases, the J end lost 9 bases, and 21 bases lay between the germline ends. The CDR3 contains 15 residues. In nucleotides, the CDR3 is TGCAGCGTTGAAGATAATTTCGTGACAGAGCGACGGCAGTACTTC. As protein: CSVEDNFVTERRQYF.

This sequence joins TRBV15 and TRBJ2-1; TRBD2 matches 14 bases. The CDR3 extends over 17 amino acids. The junction had 7 bases not matched to a gene; V was cut back by 3 bases and J by 6 bases. In germline, CDR1 is LNHNV, CDR2 YYDKDF (reference sequence). The CDR3 DNA reads as TGTGCCACCAGCAGTGGACTAGCGGGAGGCTTGCCCAATGAGCAGTTCTTC. This codes for CATSSGLAGGLPNEQFF.

The chain carries TRBV4-3 and TRBJ2-1, with D possibly being TRBD1 or TRBD2 (5 bases each). CDR1 is LGHNA, CDR2 YSLEER, per germline. CDR3 length: 14 amino acids. Trimming pared 3 bases from V and 10 bases from J, leaving 16 bases between. CDR3 nucleotide sequence: TGCGCCAGCAGCCAGAGGGGCGGAGAGGGGGAGCAGTTCTTC. Translating gives CASSQRGGEGEQFF.

V usage is TRBV6-5 and J usage is TRBJ2-5; 7 nucleotides line up with TRBD1. Looked up from germline, CDR1 is MNHEY and CDR2 is SVGAGI. Trimming at V came to 6 bases and at J to 1 base, leaving 8 bases not matched to a gene. CDR3 size: 15 residues. CDR3 DNA sequence: TGTGCCAGCAGACCCGGGTCAGGGGGCCAAGAGACCCAGTACTTC. It translates to CASRPGSGGQETQYF.

The rearrangement uses TRBV5-5 and TRBJ2-7; possibly TRBD1 or TRBD2 for D (5 bases each). The V and J ends lost 4 bases and 4 bases respectively, with 15 bases between them. The CDR3 runs 14 residues. Germline V gene lookup returns CDR1 SGHKS and CDR2 YYEKEE (reference sequence). The CDR3 DNA reads as TGTGCCAGCAGCCGGACCGGGACCACATACGAGCAGTACTTC. Translation: CASSRTGTTYEQYF.

In its sample, this clone was seen a few times. The chain has TRBV18 and TRBJ1-5; D not resolved. This CDR3 has 13 residues. V lost 3 bases to trimming and J lost 7 bases, with 10 bases between them. Germline V gives CDR1 KGHSH, CDR2 LQKENI. Here the CDR3 reads CASSPAKRQPQHF. The CDR3, as DNA: TGTGCCAGCTCACCCGCAAAACGGCAGCCCCAGCATTTT.

The rearrangement links TRBV7-3 to TRBJ2-1, with a tentative D call TRBD1 (6 bases). This CDR3 has 14 residues. V lost 1 base and J 9 bases, leaving 13 bases between the germline ends. Germline CDR1 and CDR2: SGHTA and FQGTGA. The DNA of the CDR3 is TGTGCCAGCAGCTTAATACCAGGGGAGAGTGAGCAGTTCTTC. It yields the protein CASSLIPGESEQFF.

This clone appeared once. V usage is TRBV28 and J usage is TRBJ2-7; D ambiguous. Germline V gene lookup returns CDR1 MDHEN and CDR2 SYDVKM. This CDR3 spans 13 amino acids. Trimming stripped 8 bases from V and 0 bases from J, with 11 bases between. The CDR3 bases are TGTGCCAGCGAAATACGGAACTCCTACGAGCAGTACTTC. Its translation: CASEIRNSYEQYF.

The V and J genes are TRBV19 and TRBJ2-1, with 9 bases matching TRBD2. V gave up 4 bases and J gave up 6 bases; unmatched junction bases: 7. The CDR3 consists of 15 residues. Per the germline V gene, CDR1 is LNHDA and CDR2 is SQIVND (reference sequence). The CDR3 nucleotides read TGTGCCAGTAGTACTCCGGGACTAGCTCCCAATGAGCAGTTCTTC. Translation: CASSTPGLAPNEQFF.